This T cell receptor beta chain was sequenced during a study of blood T cell repertoires in COVID-19. On the study more broadly: PBMCs, B-cell-depleted T cells, or T cells provided the cDNA or gDNA that made up the material.

V shed 4 bases and J shed 1 base, with 8 bases lying between them. The CDR3 runs 13 residues. Germline CDR1 ENHRY, CDR2 SYGVKD. Those enrolled in Seattle joined during active infection and were followed longitudinally afterward. Libraries were prepared by immunoSEQ multiplex PCR; TCRdb keeps only in-frame clonotypes and omits some of them. The sample shows 250,000 to 400,000 clones, 85% to 90% of them seen only once. Sequenced input: peripheral blood. The receptor's source is a woman aged 25-40 years with COVID-19, enrolled during active disease. The chain carries TRBV10-3 and TRBJ2-7; possible D gene TRBD1, 6 bases. CDR3 region: CAISVDRSYEQYF. The CDR3 coding sequence is TGTGCCATCAGTGTCGACAGGTCCTACGAGCAGTACTTC.